This T cell receptor (beta chain) was recovered during a study of shared T cell receptors in the human thymus. The CDR3 is 16 residues long. Germline CDR1 is LGHNA and CDR2 is YSLEER. Trimming pared 0 bases from V and 2 bases from J, leaving 13 bases between. The protocol was immunoSEQ multiplex PCR, while the TCRdb copy is restricted to in-frame clones and leaves out a portion. The data show more than 550,000 clones, with 70% to 90% seen just once and around 0.0099% held by the top ten. This same sample was also taken into another study, of human thymus T cells. In that study: All donors were healthy Finnish infants who were undergoing corrective surgery to treat congenital heart defects. Both thymic and peripheral blood repertoires showed apparently biased V and J usage.

This TCR came from a girl under three years old with a congenital heart defect. Source material: thymocytes. The rearrangement joins TRBV4-3 to TRBJ1-1, with TRBD1 as a possible D gene (5 bases). The CDR3 nucleotides are TGCGCCAGCAGCCAAGATCAGAAGGGGCCAAACACTGAAGCTTTCTTT. This codes for CASSQDQKGPNTEAFF.